A selection of T cell receptor beta chains follows, all from one sample in a study of human T cells and chemical hapten exposure. TCRdb re-derived calls from the RACE reads in MiXCR, one entry per CDR3 protein. The repertoire consists of under 65,000 distinct CDR3 sequences, with around 9.3% occurring once and the leading ten covering approximately 4.5%. The sequenced sample was whole blood, obtained in connection with sensitization to the hapten diphenylcyclopropenone (DPC). The receptors were sampled from a woman between 45 and 65 years old with alopecia areata. Some clones in this sample may be carry-over from other donors' samples. The CDR3 runs from the conserved cysteine through the conserved F or W. The order of the fields is CDR3 protein, CDR3 DNA, J gene, clone size, D gene, CDR3 length, V gene. The D gene is left open where the match is weak. Some rows mark clone size as missing; the rest say once, few, many or name a class of expanded clone.

CSVRTGSDTEAFF,TGCAGCGTTCGTACAGGGAGTGACACTGAAGCTTTCTTT,TRBJ1-1,many,NA,13,TRBV29-1
CASSLSDRMLQSYTF,TGTGCCAGCAGCTTGTCGGACAGGATGCTTCAGAGCTACACCTTC,TRBJ1-2,NA,TRBD1,15,TRBV7-8
CSARYSGSVETQYF,TGCAGTGCTAGATATAGCGGGAGTGTTGAGACCCAGTACTTC,TRBJ2-5,few,TRBD2,14,TRBV20-1
CASSFSMGAGNEKLFF,TGTGCCAGCAGTTTCTCTATGGGGGCGGGTAATGAAAAACTGTTTTTT,TRBJ1-4,many,NA,16,TRBV12-3/TRBV12-4
CASSPGLAETYEQYF,TGTGCCAGTAGCCCGGGACTAGCGGAAACCTACGAGCAGTACTTC,TRBJ2-7,many,TRBD2,15,TRBV19
CASSLGHSTDTQYF,TGTGCCAGCAGCCTCGGACACAGCACAGATACGCAGTATTTT,TRBJ2-3,many,NA,14,TRBV7-7
CSVEKGSGNTIYF,TGCAGCGTTGAGAAAGGATCTGGAAACACCATATATTTT,TRBJ1-3,many,NA,13,TRBV29-1
CASSQDGRPRAEKLFF,TGCGCCAGCAGCCAAGACGGGAGGCCCAGGGCTGAAAAACTGTTTTTT,TRBJ1-4,NA,NA,16,TRBV4-3
CASSQDFRRTTDTQYF,TGTGCCAGCAGCCAAGATTTCAGGAGGACCACAGATACGCAGTATTTT,TRBJ2-3,many,NA,16,TRBV3-1
CASSHISGTDNEQFF,TGTGCCAGCAGTCATATTAGCGGGACGGACAATGAGCAGTTCTTC,TRBJ2-1,many,TRBD2,15,TRBV7-2
CASSWGRRTNQPQHF,TGTGCCAGCAGCTGGGGACGGCGGACCAATCAGCCCCAGCATTTT,TRBJ1-5,many,NA,15,TRBV5-6
CASSFAGTSLNNEQFF,TGTGCCAGCAGTTTCGCCGGGACTAGCCTTAACAATGAGCAGTTCTTC,TRBJ2-1,many,TRBD2,16,TRBV28
CASSIALGLAKNIQYF,TGTGCCAGTAGTATCGCGTTAGGACTAGCCAAAAACATTCAGTACTTC,TRBJ2-4,NA,NA,16,TRBV19